This entry lists 10 T cell receptor beta chains sequenced from one sample in a study of blood T cell repertoires in COVID-19. Data came from immunoSEQ multiplex PCR; TCRdb stores just in-frame clones and leaves some out. The table records around 250,000 clones, 80% to 90% of them present only once. The sample taken for sequencing was PBMCs or T cells enriched from blood (not recorded which). The origin of the receptors is a woman aged 50 to 60 who had recovered from COVID-19.

The chain couples TRBV7-2 to TRBJ2-1, with 8 positions matching TRBD2. This CDR3 spans 15 amino acids. Germline CDR1 and CDR2: SGHTA and FQGNSA. Trimming at V came to 6 bases and at J to 6 bases, leaving 10 bases not matched to a gene. The CDR3 DNA is TGTGCCAGCAGATTCCCGGGACTAGGAGGCAATGAGCAGTTCTTC. It codes for CASRFPGLGGNEQFF. The complete variable domain, with remaining parts taken from reference TRBV7-2 and TRBJ2-1, reads GAGVSQSPSNKVTEKGKDVELRCDPISGHTALYWYRQSLGQGLEFLIYFQGNSAPDKSGLPSDRFSAERTGGSVSTLTIQRTQQEDSAVYLCASRFPGLGGNEQFFGPGTRLTVL.

The chain is built from TRBV7-9 and TRBJ2-7, with D hard to call. With 5 bases removed from V and 2 bases from J, the gap between germline ends came to 13 bases. Germline V lookup: CDR1 SEHNR, CDR2 FQNEAQ (reference sequence). CDR3 length equals 14 residues. The CDR3 DNA is TGTGCCAGCAGCCCGTCATTAGACACCTACGAGCAGTACTTC. This sequence encodes CASSPSLDTYEQYF.

The rearrangement joins TRBV7-9 to TRBJ1-5; D is uncertain. Trimming took 4 bases from V and 2 from J, leaving 18 bases between them. Germline lookup yields CDR1 SEHNR and CDR2 FQNEAQ (reference sequence). The CDR3 loop spans 17 amino acids. DNA for the CDR3: TGTGCCAGCAGCTCCGCGGGAAGTGGAAGGGGCAATCAGCCCCAGCATTTT. Protein sequence: CASSSAGSGRGNQPQHF.

The J gene is TRBJ2-1, the V gene TRBV19; no clear D gene. CDR3 length equals 15 residues. In germline, CDR1 is LNHDA, CDR2 SQIVND (reference sequence). Trimming removed 7 bases at V and 0 bases at J, with 13 bases between. CDR3 DNA: TGTGCCAGTACTCCATCAGGAAGCTCCTACAATGAGCAGTTCTTC. Its translation is CASTPSGSSYNEQFF.

The V gene is TRBV9, the J gene TRBJ2-2; a weak D match, TRBD2 (7 bases). The CDR3 has 15 amino acids. Germline V lookup: CDR1 SGDLS, CDR2 YYNGEE. Deletions cut 1 base from V and 5 bases from J, with 12 bases between. In nucleotides, the CDR3 is TGTGCCAGCAGCGTACGGGGGGCTGGGACCGGGGAGCTGTTTTTT. This encodes CASSVRGAGTGELFF. The whole variable domain, filled in from reference TRBV9 and TRBJ2-2, reads DSGVTQTPKHLITATGQRVTLRCSPRSGDLSVYWYQQSLDQGLQFLIQYYNGEERAKGNILERFSAQQFPDLHSELNLSSLELGDSALYFCASSVRGAGTGELFFGEGSRLTVL.

This clone has just one count. J is TRBJ1-3 and V is TRBV7-9; no clear D. In germline, CDR1 is SEHNR, CDR2 FQNEAQ (reference sequence). The CDR3 totals 13 residues. Between the trimmed V and J ends, which lost 0 bases and 4 bases, there was a span of 4 bases. The CDR3 bases are TGTGCCAGCAGCTTAGCGGCCGGAAACACCATATATTTT. It specifies CASSLAAGNTIYF. Full variable domain (remainder filled in from reference TRBV7-9 and TRBJ1-3): DTGVSQNPRHKITKRGQNVTFRCDPISEHNRLYWYRQTLGQGPEFLTYFQNEAQLEKSRLLSDRFSAERPKGSFSTLEIQRTEQGDSAMYLCASSLAAGNTIYFGEGSWLTVV.

The chain recombines TRBV5-1 with TRBJ1-3; TRBD1 is a possible D gene (6 bases). V lost 3 bases to trimming and J lost 1 base, with 11 bases between them. Germline V lookup: CDR1 SGHRS, CDR2 YFSETQ. The CDR3 is 15 amino acids. The CDR3 nucleotides are TGCGCCAGCAGCTCCAAACAGGGTTCTGGAAACACCATATATTTT. Amino acid sequence: CASSSKQGSGNTIYF.

With regard to this clone: Other DNA variants within this sample encode the same CDR3. This sequence joins TRBV4-1 and TRBJ1-5, with TRBD1 matching 8 bases. CDR1 and CDR2 (germline): MGHRA, YSYEKL. V lost 1 base, J lost 1 base, and 0 bases stayed unmatched. The CDR3 extends over 15 amino acids. The CDR3 DNA is TGCGCCAGCAGCCAAGGACAGGGGAGCAATCAGCCCCAGCATTTT. Translation: CASSQGQGSNQPQHF.

The chain couples TRBV4-2 to TRBJ2-1, with TRBD2 matching 11 bases. The ends lost 3 bases at V and 8 bases at J; junction bases unmatched: 12. The CDR3 has 17 residues. CDR1 is LGHNA, CDR2 YNFKEQ, per germline. The CDR3 bases are TGTGCCAGCAGCCAGGACACTAGCGGGAGAGCGGGCGATGAGCAGTTCTTC. As protein: CASSQDTSGRAGDEQFF.

This sequence joins TRBV2 and TRBJ1-4; the D is unclear. The CDR3 has 13 amino acids. Trimming stripped 6 bases from V and 3 bases from J, with 8 bases between. The V gene's germline CDR1 is SNHLY and CDR2 FYNNEI. The CDR3 bases are TGTGCCAGCAGAGGACTCCCTAATGAAAAACTGTTTTTT. Protein product: CASRGLPNEKLFF.